The present entry profiles one TCR beta chain with its context. In the source study's methods: Scientists estimated how many nucleated cells there were by amplifying reference gene primers. This table comes from immunoSEQ multiplex PCR, and its TCRdb copy is limited to in-frame clones, with some not included. V, J and clone size derive from that table, while D and trimming were established from the DNA sequence. Here the sample spans some 220,000 clones, 80% to 95% being singletons. The data originate from a study of blood T cell repertoires in COVID-19. This CDR3 comprises 17 residues. Germline CDR1 LGHNT, CDR2 FRNRAP. V was pared by 8 bases and J by 2 bases, with 15 bases of the junction left unmatched.

This TCR derives from a man aged 30 to 45 with COVID-19, enrolled during active disease. The chain couples TRBV12-5 to TRBJ2-1, with 7 bases that match TRBD2. Input material: peripheral blood. The CDR3 DNA reads TGTGCTAGTTCTGGGGGGGGATTTGTGGATGCCTACAATGAGCAGTTCTTC. Amino acid sequence: CASSGGGFVDAYNEQFF.